This TCR beta chain emerged from a study of T cells in tuberculosis. At the level of the study: In South Africa, adults with active tuberculosis were compared with IGRA-negative and latently infected IGRA-positive adolescents. PBMC were archived before or within 7 days of starting treatment.

Time point denoted: new active TB diagnosis, blood taken before or within 7 days of starting treatment. Active tuberculosis patients were new diagnoses, HIV-seronegative, South African, and aged 18 years or older. Here immunoSEQ multiplex PCR was the method, and the copy in TCRdb shows in-frame clones only, minus some. Found here are 20,000 to 25,000 clones, around 82% of them singletons; the top ten hold just under 15%. Germline V CDR1 and CDR2: SGHRS, YFSETQ. This CDR3 is built from 17 residues. Unmatched junction bases numbered 14, after V lost 4 bases and J lost 8 bases. The clonotype was recovered from an adult with tuberculosis. J is TRBJ1-4 and V is TRBV5-1; 10 nucleotides line up with TRBD1. The source material was PBMCs, sampled at tuberculosis diagnosis. The CDR3 sequence is CASSPAVVGQGEEKLFF. The DNA for the CDR3 is TGCGCCAGCAGCCCCGCTGTCGTTGGACAGGGGGAAGAAAAACTGTTTTTT.